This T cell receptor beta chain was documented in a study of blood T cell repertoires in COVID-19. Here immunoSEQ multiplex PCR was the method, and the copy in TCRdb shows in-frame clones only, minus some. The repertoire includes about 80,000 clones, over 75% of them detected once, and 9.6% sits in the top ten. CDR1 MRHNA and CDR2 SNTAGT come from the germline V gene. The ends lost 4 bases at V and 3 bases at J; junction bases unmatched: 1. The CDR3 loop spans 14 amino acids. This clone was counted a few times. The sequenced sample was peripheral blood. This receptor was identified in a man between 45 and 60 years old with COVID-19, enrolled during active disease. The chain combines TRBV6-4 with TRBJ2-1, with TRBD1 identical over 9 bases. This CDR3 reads CASSATGGYNEQFF. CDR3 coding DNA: TGTGCCAGCAGTGCGACAGGGGGCTACAATGAGCAGTTCTTC.